These 30 T cell receptor beta chains came from one sample sequenced in a study of control samples from healthy donors and cancer patients. Method: immunoSEQ multiplex PCR; TCRdb's copy keeps in-frame clones and lacks some. The table has about 150,000 clones, more than 85% seen once. The material sequenced was blood. The receptors were sampled from a man aged 18 to 29 in good health.

The chain is built from TRBV9 and TRBJ2-7; 12 bases line up with TRBD2. The CDR3 runs to 17 residues. The trim removed 0 bases at V and 2 bases at J, leaving 6 bases unmatched. Germline V lookup: CDR1 SGDLS, CDR2 YYNGEE. This CDR3 reads CASSVDLAGGLPYEQYF. In DNA form, the CDR3 reads TGTGCCAGCAGCGTAGACCTAGCGGGGGGGTTACCCTACGAGCAGTACTTC.

The chain couples TRBV27 to TRBJ1-4; TRBD1 is a possible D gene (5 bases). The V end lost 1 base, the J end lost 2 bases, and 11 bases lay between the germline ends. Germline V gene data show CDR1 as MNHEY and CDR2 as SMNVEV (reference sequence). CDR3 length: 16 amino acids. Here the CDR3 reads CASSLWAGVTNEKLFF. The CDR3 coding sequence is TGTGCCAGCAGTTTATGGGCGGGGGTGACTAATGAAAAACTGTTTTTT.

The chain joins TRBV7-6 to TRBJ1-1, with D possibly TRBD1 on 6 matching bases. From germline, CDR1 is SGHVS and CDR2 FNYEAQ. Trimming removed 5 bases at V and 0 bases at J, with 13 bases between. The CDR3 has 15 amino acids. The CDR3 reads CASSLTGLMNTEAFF. The DNA for the CDR3 is TGTGCCAGCAGCCTCACAGGGCTCATGAACACTGAAGCTTTCTTT.

The genes are TRBV6-5 and TRBJ1-6; 7 positions agree with TRBD1. The germline V gene has CDR1 MNHEY and CDR2 SVGAGI. This CDR3 is built from 13 residues. Unmatched junction bases numbered 6, after V lost 6 bases and J lost 10 bases. CDR3 residues: CASSPGTDSPLHF. CDR3 DNA sequence: TGTGCCAGCAGCCCCGGGACAGACTCACCCCTCCACTTT.

The chain uses TRBV6-5 and TRBJ2-2, with D unresolved. CDR1 and CDR2 (germline): MNHEY, SVGAGI. This CDR3 spans 14 amino acids. Deletions cut 0 bases from V and 6 bases from J, with 8 bases between. The CDR3 spells CASSYSRVSGELFF. The CDR3 coding sequence is TGTGCCAGCAGTTACTCGAGAGTTTCCGGGGAGCTGTTTTTT.

The gene calls are TRBV25-1 and TRBJ1-5, with D maybe TRBD1 (6 bases). The germline V and J ends were trimmed by 2 bases and 3 bases, with 8 bases remaining between them. Germline loops: CDR1 MGHDK, CDR2 SYGVNS. The CDR3 has 14 residues. CDR3 protein: CASSERGSNQPQHF. The CDR3 coding sequence is TGTGCCAGCAGTGAAAGGGGGTCCAATCAGCCCCAGCATTTT. Full variable domain (remainder filled in from reference TRBV25-1 and TRBJ1-5): EADIYQTPRYLVIGTGKKITLECSQTMGHDKMYWYQQDPGMELHLIHYSYGVNSTEKGDLSSESTVSRIRTEHFPLTLESARPSHTSQYLCASSERGSNQPQHFGDGTRLSIL.

The V and J genes are TRBV9 and TRBJ2-7; D assignment may be TRBD1 or TRBD2 (5 bases each). V gave up 3 bases and J gave up 0 bases, with 13 bases separating them. Looked up from germline, CDR1 is SGDLS and CDR2 is YYNGEE. The CDR3 loop spans 15 amino acids. CDR3 in DNA: TGTGCCAGCAGCGGAGACCGGGACGGCTCCTACGAGCAGTACTTC. Its translation is CASSGDRDGSYEQYF. The full variable domain, with the rest looked up from reference TRBV9 and TRBJ2-7, is DSGVTQTPKHLITATGQRVTLRCSPRSGDLSVYWYQQSLDQGLQFLIQYYNGEERAKGNILERFSAQQFPDLHSELNLSSLELGDSALYFCASSGDRDGSYEQYFGPGTRLTVT.

This clone appeared a few times. The chain employs TRBV3-1 (or the pseudogene TRBV3-2) and TRBJ1-1; the D gene is possibly TRBD1 (6 bases). This CDR3 is built from 13 residues. V gave up 6 bases and J gave up 4 bases, with 12 bases separating them. The germline V gene has CDR1 LGHDT and CDR2 YNNKEL (reference sequence). The CDR3 sequence is CASRQTGGTEAFF. CDR3 coding DNA: TGTGCCAGCAGACAGACAGGAGGCACTGAAGCTTTCTTT.

The chain links TRBV2 to TRBJ1-5; TRBD1 might be the D (5 bases). Trimming cost V 5 bases and J 2 bases, with 10 bases left between them. The germline CDR1 and CDR2 sequences are SNHLY and FYNNEI. CDR3 length: 14 residues. The CDR3 here is CASSSQGGNQPQHF. The CDR3 region has the DNA TGTGCCAGCAGTTCTCAGGGAGGCAATCAGCCCCAGCATTTT.

The V gene is TRBV27, the J gene TRBJ1-1; D possibly corresponds to TRBD1 (6 bases). The V end lost 3 bases, the J end lost 5 bases, and 13 bases lay between the germline ends. This CDR3 region has 14 residues. The germline V gene encodes CDR1 MNHEY and CDR2 SMNVEV (reference sequence). DNA of the CDR3: TGTGCCAGCAGTTTGGGATCAGGGGTGACTGAAGCTTTCTTT. Protein product: CASSLGSGVTEAFF.

The rearrangement links TRBV3-1 (or the pseudogene TRBV3-2) to TRBJ2-7; no definite D call. CDR1 and CDR2 (germline): LGHDT, YNNKEL (reference sequence). V dropped 2 bases and J dropped 5 bases, with 4 bases sitting between them. The CDR3 totals 11 residues. CDR3 loop: CASSQLDEQYF. The CDR3 DNA is TGTGCCAGCAGCCAATTAGACGAGCAGTACTTC.

This chain uses TRBV29-1 with TRBJ1-2; 9 nucleotides match TRBD1. J gave up 2 bases and V 7 bases, and 2 bases lay outside the gene matches. The CDR3 has 12 amino acids. Looked up from germline, CDR1 is SQVTM and CDR2 is ANQGSEA. This CDR3 is CSAQGANYGYTF. In DNA, the CDR3 is TGCAGCGCACAGGGGGCGAACTATGGCTACACCTTC.

J is TRBJ1-2 and V is TRBV19; D may be TRBD1 (6 bases). The germline V and J ends were trimmed by 0 bases and 4 bases, with 6 bases remaining between them. CDR1 and CDR2 (germline): LNHDA, SQIVND (reference sequence). This CDR3 contains 13 residues. The CDR3, as DNA: TGTGCCAGTAGTATAGAGGGGGCCTATGGCTACACCTTC. Residues: CASSIEGAYGYTF. The full variable domain, with the rest looked up from reference TRBV19 and TRBJ1-2, is DGGITQSPKYLFRKEGQNVTLSCEQNLNHDAMYWYRQDPGQGLRLIYYSQIVNDFQKGDIAEGYSVSREKKESFPLTVTSAQKNPTAFYLCASSIEGAYGYTFGSGTRLTVV.

This chain uses TRBV7-9 with TRBJ2-5, with 7 bases matching TRBD2. The germline V gene has CDR1 SEHNR and CDR2 FQNEAQ (reference sequence). V gave up 5 bases and J gave up 5 bases; unmatched junction bases: 5. CDR3 length: 13 residues. The CDR3 protein is CASSPVGGETQYF. Here the CDR3 DNA reads TGTGCCAGCAGCCCTGTGGGGGGGGAGACCCAGTACTTC.

The V call is TRBV5-1, the J call TRBJ2-3; D perhaps matches TRBD2 (5 bases). V lost 5 bases and J 6 bases, leaving 13 bases between the germline ends. This CDR3 comprises 13 residues. Germline assignment: CDR1 SGHRS and CDR2 YFSETQ. CDR3 sequence reads: CASSLGGEDTQYF. For the CDR3, the DNA is TGCGCCAGCAGTTTAGGAGGCGAGGATACGCAGTATTTT.

The V and J genes are TRBV9 and TRBJ1-1; the D is unclear. Trimming removed 0 bases from V and 4 bases from J, with 7 bases in between. CDR3 length: 13 amino acids. Germline values: CDR1 SGDLS, CDR2 YYNGEE. DNA for the CDR3: TGTGCCAGCAGCGTAGGGGGAACCACTGAAGCTTTCTTT. This sequence encodes CASSVGGTTEAFF.

The V and J genes are TRBV5-1 and TRBJ1-2, with 9 bases matching TRBD1. CDR3 length: 15 amino acids. Germline assignment: CDR1 SGHRS and CDR2 YFSETQ. Unmatched junction bases numbered 4, after V lost 0 bases and J lost 4 bases. The CDR3: CASSLAGQGVYGYTF. DNA of the CDR3: TGCGCCAGCAGCTTGGCGGGACAGGGTGTCTATGGCTACACCTTC.

The rearrangement links TRBV6-5 to TRBJ1-1; D remains ambiguous. CDR1 is MNHEY, CDR2 SVGAGI, per germline. This CDR3 has 11 amino acids. Trimming cost V 0 bases and J 6 bases, with 2 bases left between them. CDR3 sequence: CASSYSAEAFF. CDR3 nucleotide sequence: TGTGCCAGCAGTTACTCCGCTGAAGCTTTCTTT.

The chain recombines TRBV19 with TRBJ2-7, with a weak D call TRBD2 (6 bases). Between the trimmed V and J ends, which lost 2 bases and 0 bases, there was a span of 8 bases. The CDR3 spans 14 residues. Germline V gene sequence: CDR1 LNHDA, CDR2 SQIVND (reference sequence). CDR3 nucleotides: TGTGCCAGTAGTATAACCGGGAGCTCCTACGAGCAGTACTTC. This gives the protein CASSITGSSYEQYF.

J is TRBJ1-2 and V is TRBV19; 8 nucleotides line up with TRBD1. From germline, CDR1 is LNHDA and CDR2 SQIVND (reference sequence). This CDR3 spans 12 amino acids. After removal of 6 bases from V and 7 bases from J, the junction contained 4 bases not matched to a gene. CDR3 amino acids: CASSTGGGGYTF. For the CDR3, the DNA is TGTGCCAGTAGCACAGGGGGAGGTGGCTACACCTTC.

V usage is TRBV6-2 or TRBV6-3 and J usage is TRBJ1-1; weak D call: TRBD1 (6 bases). Trimming left V 2 bases short and J 5 bases short, with 18 bases between. The CDR3 contains 16 residues. The V gene's germline CDR1 is MNHEY and CDR2 SVGEGT. This CDR3 is CASSYGGQELWTEAFF. In nucleotides, the CDR3 is TGTGCCAGCAGTTACGGGGGCCAGGAATTATGGACTGAAGCTTTCTTT.

The chain is built from TRBV2 and TRBJ1-1; no reliable D call. Germline CDR1 is SNHLY and CDR2 is FYNNEI. V lost 7 bases, J lost 2 bases, and 14 bases lay in between. The CDR3 length is 14 residues. The CDR3 DNA follows: TGTGCCAGCAAGATTGACACCCTTAACACTGAAGCTTTCTTT. Translating it yields CASKIDTLNTEAFF. Using reference TRBV2 and TRBJ1-1 for the parts outside the CDR3, the full variable domain is EPEVTQTPSHQVTQMGQEVILRCVPISNHLYFYWYRQILGQKVEFLVSFYNNEISEKSEIFDDQFSVERPDGSNFTLKIRSTKLEDSAMYFCASKIDTLNTEAFFGQGTRLTVV.

The chain uses TRBV18 and TRBJ1-1, with D perhaps TRBD1 (5 bases). The CDR3 has 14 amino acids. V lost 5 bases and J lost 8, with 18 bases in between. Germline V gives CDR1 KGHSH, CDR2 LQKENI. The CDR3 loop reads CASSVLMGVQEAFF. DNA for the CDR3: TGTGCCAGCTCAGTCCTCATGGGGGTGCAGGAAGCTTTCTTT.

The chain employs TRBV11-2 and TRBJ2-7; D call uncertain. Trimming left V 1 base short and J 5 bases short, with 6 bases between. This CDR3 comprises 12 residues. Germline V gene data show CDR1 as SGHAT and CDR2 as FQNNGV. The CDR3 DNA sequence: TGTGCCAGCAGCTTAGCTACTGACGAGCAGTACTTC. Its translation is CASSLATDEQYF.

The gene calls are TRBV23-1 and TRBJ2-3; D is unresolved. TRBV23-1 is an ORF; its function is uncertain. V was clipped by 5 bases and J by 6 bases, with 18 bases between them. The CDR3 is made up of 15 amino acids. CDR3 loop: CASSAPGPHTDTQYF. In DNA form, the CDR3 reads TGCGCCAGCAGTGCACCGGGCCCCCACACGGATACGCAGTATTTT.

J is TRBJ1-6 and V is TRBV9; D possibly corresponds to TRBD1 (6 bases). The CDR3 runs 14 residues. CDR1 is SGDLS and CDR2 is YYNGEE in the germline V gene. Trimming removed 0 bases from V and 7 bases from J, with 8 bases in between. As DNA, the CDR3 is TGTGCCAGCAGCGTAGCAGGGGAGAATTCACCCCTCCACTTT. Translation gives CASSVAGENSPLHF.

The chain recombines TRBV7-2 with TRBJ1-4, with a weak D call TRBD1 (5 bases). V lost 1 base, J lost 8 bases, and 14 bases lay in between. Per the germline V gene, CDR1 is SGHTA and CDR2 is FQGNSA. This CDR3 has 15 amino acids. This CDR3 is CASSLGRQGNEKLFF. The CDR3 coding sequence is TGTGCCAGCAGCTTAGGGAGGCAGGGAAACGAAAAACTGTTTTTT.

The chain links TRBV6-5 to TRBJ1-2; 7 bases align to TRBD1. The CDR3 covers 15 residues. The germline V gene encodes CDR1 MNHEY and CDR2 SVGAGI. With V trimmed by 2 bases and J by 4 bases, 7 bases remained unmatched. As DNA, the CDR3 is TGTGCCAGCAGTTACAGGGGGCAGGGAGTCTATGGCTACACCTTC. As protein: CASSYRGQGVYGYTF.

J is TRBJ2-7 and V is TRBV3-1 (or the pseudogene TRBV3-2), with D possibly called TRBD1 or TRBD2 (5 bases each). Germline V gives CDR1 LGHDT, CDR2 YNNKEL (reference sequence). There are 11 residues in the CDR3. The V end lost 4 bases, the J end lost 10 bases, and 11 bases lay between the germline ends. CDR3 region: CASSRGQGQYF. For the CDR3, the DNA is TGTGCCAGCAGCCGCGGGCAGGGTCAGTACTTC.

The chain employs TRBV2 and TRBJ2-3, with D unclear. Germline CDR1 and CDR2: SNHLY and FYNNEI. The germline V and J ends were trimmed by 3 bases and 1 base, with 11 bases remaining between them. The CDR3 is made up of 15 amino acids. Written as DNA, the CDR3 is TGTGCCAGCAGTGAGGTAGGGTTCGGCACAGATACGCAGTATTTT. Translation: CASSEVGFGTDTQYF.